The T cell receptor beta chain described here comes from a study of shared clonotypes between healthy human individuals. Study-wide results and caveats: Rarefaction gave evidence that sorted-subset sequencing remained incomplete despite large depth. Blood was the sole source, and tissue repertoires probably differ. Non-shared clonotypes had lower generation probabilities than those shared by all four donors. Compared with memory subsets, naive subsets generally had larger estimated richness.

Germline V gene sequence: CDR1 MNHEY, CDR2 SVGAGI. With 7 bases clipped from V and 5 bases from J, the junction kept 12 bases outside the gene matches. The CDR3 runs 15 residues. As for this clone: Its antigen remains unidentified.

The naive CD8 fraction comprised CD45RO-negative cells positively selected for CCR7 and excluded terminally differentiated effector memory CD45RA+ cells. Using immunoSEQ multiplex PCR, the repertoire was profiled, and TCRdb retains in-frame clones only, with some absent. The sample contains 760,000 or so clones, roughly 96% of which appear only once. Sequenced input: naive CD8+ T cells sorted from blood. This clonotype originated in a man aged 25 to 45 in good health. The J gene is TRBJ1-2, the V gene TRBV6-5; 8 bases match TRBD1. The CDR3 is CASNKRTGKDYGYTF. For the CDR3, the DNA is TGTGCCAGCAACAAGAGGACAGGGAAAGATTATGGCTACACCTTC.